This entry features one T cell receptor beta chain sequence. The sample belongs to a study of Ad26.COV2.S vaccination and SARS-CoV-2 variants. V lost 5 bases, J lost 5 bases, and 16 bases stayed unmatched. The CDR3 contains 18 residues. CDR1 and CDR2 (germline): SGHVS, FNYEAQ. Generated by immunoSEQ multiplex PCR, the TCRdb table keeps only in-frame clones and is missing some. The table records some 300,000 clones, about 86% of them present only once. Noted treatment: around 19 received Ad26.COV2.S at low or high dose, single or two shots; 5 received placebo; per-sample allocation not given. Samples came from day 63 after the first vaccine or placebo injection.

This material consisted of peripheral blood, taken in a trial of Ad26.COV2.S vaccine versus placebo. The receptor's source is a person between 18 and 59 years old who received the Ad26.COV2.S COVID-19 vaccine or a placebo. This chain joins TRBV7-6 and TRBJ2-5; 11 bases fit TRBD2. Written as DNA, the CDR3 is TGTGCCAGCAGCCGCAACCCGGGCCCTAGCGGGGGGACTGAGACCCAGTACTTC. This sequence encodes CASSRNPGPSGGTETQYF. The variable domain in full, with the rest retrieved from reference TRBV7-6 and TRBJ2-5, is GAGVSQSPRYKVTKRGQDVALRCDPISGHVSLYWYRQALGQGPEFLTYFNYEAQQDKSGLPNDRFSAERPEGSISTLTIQRTEQRDSAMYRCASSRNPGPSGGTETQYFGPGTRLLVL.